This T cell receptor (beta chain) is from a study of T cell repertoires in cytomegalovirus infection. The J segment lost 3 bases and the V segment lost 4 bases, leaving 7 bases of the junction unmatched. From germline, CDR1 is SGHAT and CDR2 FQNNGV. This CDR3 comprises 16 residues. Study-wide results and limits: Dominating the ex vivo response were TCR beta clonotypes that were CMV-specific and HLA-C-restricted.

About this clonotype: Its antigen is unidentified.

TCRdb ran MiXCR on the reads and lists one entry per CDR3 protein. The table lists over 300,000 distinct CDR3 sequences, around a tenth of them singletons. The sequence was collected from a human donor in good health (CMV status not recorded). Some clones in this sample may be carry-over from other donors' samples. The rearrangement uses TRBV11-2 and TRBJ2-3; 10 bases are a match to TRBD1. Sample: PBMCs. This chain's CDR3 is CASSYWDRGLTDTQYF. CDR3 DNA: TGTGCCAGCAGCTACTGGGACAGGGGCTTAACAGATACGCAGTATTTT.